Listed below are T cell receptor beta chains from one sample, sequenced in a study of Ad26.COV2.S vaccination and SARS-CoV-2 variants. Sequencing was performed with immunoSEQ multiplex PCR; in TCRdb, only in-frame clones are kept and a portion is missing. The sample contains approximately 410,000 clones, roughly 90% of which appear only once. Sequenced here: peripheral blood, sampled in a trial of Ad26.COV2.S vaccine versus placebo. Receptor source: a person aged 18 to 59 who received the Ad26.COV2.S COVID-19 vaccine or a placebo. Both conserved end residues are part of each CDR3. A D gene is named only where the DNA matches it firmly. The size of a clone is reported for some rows only, either as once, few or many, or as a class for expanded clones.

CDR3 DNA: TGCGCCAGCAGCCAAGTTGGACGGAATGAGCAGTTCTTC; CDR3 protein: CASSQVGRNEQFF; V gene: TRBV4-1; D gene: .; J gene: TRBJ2-1; clone size: .
CDR3 DNA: TGTGCCAGCAGCATAAGACAGGGTTTTGAGCAGTACTTC; CDR3 protein: CASSIRQGFEQYF; V gene: TRBV12-3/TRBV12-4; D gene: TRBD1; J gene: TRBJ2-7; clone size: .
CDR3 DNA: TGTGCCAGCAGTTCGGACAGGGCCCGGGGATTAAACATTCAGTACTTC; CDR3 protein: CASSSDRARGLNIQYF; V gene: TRBV28; D gene: TRBD1; J gene: TRBJ2-4; clone size: .
CDR3 DNA: TGTGCCAGCAGTTGGAGACAGGGGAGGGATTCACCCCTCCACTTT; CDR3 protein: CASSWRQGRDSPLHF; V gene: TRBV6-2/TRBV6-3; D gene: TRBD1; J gene: TRBJ1-6; clone size: .
CDR3 DNA: TGTGCCAGCAGTTTACGACGGGGGGAGCGGGGCACTGAAGCTTTCTTT; CDR3 protein: CASSLRRGERGTEAFF; V gene: TRBV27; D gene: .; J gene: TRBJ1-1; clone size: .
CDR3 DNA: TGTGCCTGGAGCGGGGACAGGGATGGCAACTATGGCTACACCTTC; CDR3 protein: CAWSGDRDGNYGYTF; V gene: TRBV30; D gene: TRBD1; J gene: TRBJ1-2; clone size: .
CDR3 DNA: TGTGCCAGCAGCATCTATCTAGCAGGGGGGTCTTCCTACGAGCAGTACTTC; CDR3 protein: CASSIYLAGGSSYEQYF; V gene: TRBV7-8; D gene: .; J gene: TRBJ2-7; clone size: .
CDR3 DNA: TGTGCCAGCAGCGCTGGTAACACCGGGGAGCTGTTTTTT; CDR3 protein: CASSAGNTGELFF; V gene: TRBV9; D gene: .; J gene: TRBJ2-2; clone size: .
CDR3 DNA: TGTGCCAGCAGCGTAGGGGTAGCCTTCTCCTACGAGCAGTACTTC; CDR3 protein: CASSVGVAFSYEQYF; V gene: TRBV9; D gene: .; J gene: TRBJ2-7; clone size: .
CDR3 DNA: TGCGCCAGCAGCTCCTTAGGGGAGACTAGCGGGGGTGTCAACGAGCAGTACTTC; CDR3 protein: CASSSLGETSGGVNEQYF; V gene: TRBV5-1; D gene: TRBD2; J gene: TRBJ2-7; clone size: .
CDR3 DNA: TGTGCCAGTCCGGAACAGGGGAACACCGGGGAGCTGTTTTTT; CDR3 protein: CASPEQGNTGELFF; V gene: TRBV19; D gene: .; J gene: TRBJ2-2; clone size: few
CDR3 DNA: TGTGCCTGGACCTCGGACAGGACATTCTCTGGAAACACCATATATTTT; CDR3 protein: CAWTSDRTFSGNTIYF; V gene: TRBV30; D gene: TRBD1; J gene: TRBJ1-3; clone size: .
CDR3 DNA: TGTGCCAGTAGTATAAGACTAGGCGGCTACGAGCAGTACTTC; CDR3 protein: CASSIRLGGYEQYF; V gene: TRBV19; D gene: .; J gene: TRBJ2-7; clone size: .
CDR3 DNA: TGCAGCGTTGGTTCCGGGACAGGGAGAAGGAGAGGTGAAAAACTGTTTTTT; CDR3 protein: CSVGSGTGRRRGEKLFF; V gene: TRBV29-1; D gene: TRBD1; J gene: TRBJ1-4; clone size: .
CDR3 DNA: TGTGCCAGCAGTCTCGGACAGGGGAATGAGCAGTTCTTC; CDR3 protein: CASSLGQGNEQFF; V gene: TRBV12-3/TRBV12-4; D gene: TRBD1; J gene: TRBJ2-1; clone size: .
CDR3 DNA: TGTGCCAGCAGCAGGGACCGACGTAGCAATCAGCCCCAGCATTTT; CDR3 protein: CASSRDRRSNQPQHF; V gene: TRBV6-2/TRBV6-3; D gene: .; J gene: TRBJ1-5; clone size: .
CDR3 DNA: TGTGCCCTGGGGCTAGCGGGGGGCACCTACGAGCAGTACTTC; CDR3 protein: CALGLAGGTYEQYF; V gene: TRBV19; D gene: TRBD2; J gene: TRBJ2-7; clone size: .
CDR3 DNA: TGTGCCAGCAGTTTGTTGGGACCCCGGGATTTCTGGGGGGAGACCCAGTACTTC; CDR3 protein: CASSLLGPRDFWGETQYF; V gene: TRBV28; D gene: .; J gene: TRBJ2-5; clone size: .
CDR3 DNA: TGTGCCAGCAGTTTATATGGGGACGTCCCTGAAGCTTTCTTT; CDR3 protein: CASSLYGDVPEAFF; V gene: TRBV27; D gene: .; J gene: TRBJ1-1; clone size: .
CDR3 DNA: TGTGCCACCAGCAGAGATCGGTGGGAGTCACCCCTCCACTTT; CDR3 protein: CATSRDRWESPLHF; V gene: TRBV15; D gene: .; J gene: TRBJ1-6; clone size: .
CDR3 DNA: TGTGCCAGCAGCGCCCAGGGGGAGCAGTACTTC; CDR3 protein: CASSAQGEQYF; V gene: TRBV5-4; D gene: .; J gene: TRBJ2-7; clone size: .
CDR3 DNA: TGCGCCAGCAGCGCAGCGGGGGGGTACAATGAGCAGTTCTTC; CDR3 protein: CASSAAGGYNEQFF; V gene: TRBV5-1; D gene: TRBD2; J gene: TRBJ2-1; clone size: .
CDR3 DNA: TGTGCCAGGGCCAGGGGGGAAGGTAAAAGCAATCAGCCCCAGCATTTT; CDR3 protein: CARARGEGKSNQPQHF; V gene: TRBV19; D gene: TRBD1; J gene: TRBJ1-5; clone size: .
CDR3 DNA: TGTGCCAGCAGCCAAAGCGGGGGGAGTTACAATGAGCAGTTCTTC; CDR3 protein: CASSQSGGSYNEQFF; V gene: TRBV4-2; D gene: TRBD2; J gene: TRBJ2-1; clone size: .
CDR3 DNA: TGTGCCAGCAGTACCCCGGAAGGAATCCCCAACTACGAGCAGTACTTC; CDR3 protein: CASSTPEGIPNYEQYF; V gene: TRBV5-8; D gene: .; J gene: TRBJ2-7; clone size: .
CDR3 DNA: TGCAGTGCTAGTGTGGGGGGGGTTGGAAACACCATATATTTT; CDR3 protein: CSASVGGVGNTIYF; V gene: TRBV20-1; D gene: .; J gene: TRBJ1-3; clone size: .
CDR3 DNA: TGTGCCAGCAGACAAGGACAGGGGGCAGAGGAGACCCAGTACTTC; CDR3 protein: CASRQGQGAEETQYF; V gene: TRBV11-3; D gene: TRBD1; J gene: TRBJ2-5; clone size: .
CDR3 DNA: TGTGCCAGCAGCTTAGGGGCGACAACCCCCGAGGATAGCAATCAGCCCCAGCATTTT; CDR3 protein: CASSLGATTPEDSNQPQHF; V gene: TRBV7-9; D gene: .; J gene: TRBJ1-5; clone size: .
CDR3 DNA: TGTGCCAGCAGCTCTGACAGCACCTATGGCTACACCTTC; CDR3 protein: CASSSDSTYGYTF; V gene: TRBV6-5; D gene: .; J gene: TRBJ1-2; clone size: .
CDR3 DNA: TGTGCCAGCAGCCAAGAATTGGGGGGGAGCTCCTATAATTCACCCCTCCACTTT; CDR3 protein: CASSQELGGSSYNSPLHF; V gene: TRBV3-1/TRBV3-2; D gene: .; J gene: TRBJ1-6; clone size: .
CDR3 DNA: TGTGCCAGGGGCGGGGGGCGTTGGCAAGAGACCCAGTACTTC; CDR3 protein: CARGGGRWQETQYF; V gene: TRBV28; D gene: TRBD2; J gene: TRBJ2-5; clone size: once
CDR3 DNA: TGTGCCAGCAGCCAGTCCGGGATCCCCCTTCAAGAGACCCAGTACTTC; CDR3 protein: CASSQSGIPLQETQYF; V gene: TRBV14; D gene: .; J gene: TRBJ2-5; clone size: .
CDR3 DNA: TGTGCCAGCAGTTACTCTGGATACAGAACCTCTGGGGCCAACGTCCTGACTTTC; CDR3 protein: CASSYSGYRTSGANVLTF; V gene: TRBV6-2/TRBV6-3; D gene: .; J gene: TRBJ2-6; clone size: .
CDR3 DNA: TGTGCCAGCAGCTTTGGTATCGGGAAGGCTGGCTACACCTTC; CDR3 protein: CASSFGIGKAGYTF; V gene: TRBV5-6; D gene: .; J gene: TRBJ1-2; clone size: .
CDR3 DNA: TGTGCCAGCAGTTTACAGGGGGCTGGTTCTGGAAACACCATATATTTT; CDR3 protein: CASSLQGAGSGNTIYF; V gene: TRBV2; D gene: TRBD1; J gene: TRBJ1-3; clone size: .
CDR3 DNA: TGTGCCAGCAATCGGAGAGGAGCCCTTAATGAAAAACTGTTTTTT; CDR3 protein: CASNRRGALNEKLFF; V gene: TRBV27; D gene: .; J gene: TRBJ1-4; clone size: .
CDR3 DNA: TGTGCCAGCAGCTTGGCGGGGGATGGCTACACCTTC; CDR3 protein: CASSLAGDGYTF; V gene: TRBV5-8; D gene: .; J gene: TRBJ1-2; clone size: few
CDR3 DNA: TGTGCCACCAGCAAGACTAGCGGGGGCCAAGAGACCCAGTACTTC; CDR3 protein: CATSKTSGGQETQYF; V gene: TRBV15; D gene: TRBD2; J gene: TRBJ2-5; clone size: .
CDR3 DNA: TGTGCCAGCAGCCCAACAGGAGGGGAGACCCAGTACTTC; CDR3 protein: CASSPTGGETQYF; V gene: TRBV9; D gene: .; J gene: TRBJ2-5; clone size: .
CDR3 DNA: TGTGCCAGCAGTAGGGGACAGGGGGCCTTTATCGCTGAAGCTTTCTTT; CDR3 protein: CASSRGQGAFIAEAFF; V gene: TRBV2; D gene: TRBD1; J gene: TRBJ1-1; clone size: .
CDR3 DNA: TGTGCCAGCAGCACGCGGACTAGCGGGGGGACTATCTACAATGAGCAGTTCTTC; CDR3 protein: CASSTRTSGGTIYNEQFF; V gene: TRBV9; D gene: TRBD2; J gene: TRBJ2-1; clone size: .
CDR3 DNA: TGTGCCAGCAGCTTGCCCCAGGGAGCCTACAATGAGCAGTTCTTC; CDR3 protein: CASSLPQGAYNEQFF; V gene: TRBV7-8; D gene: .; J gene: TRBJ2-1; clone size: .
CDR3 DNA: TGTGCCAGCAGCTTGGAAGCTGGGGCCAACGTCCTGACTTTC; CDR3 protein: CASSLEAGANVLTF; V gene: TRBV5-4; D gene: .; J gene: TRBJ2-6; clone size: once
CDR3 DNA: TGCGCCAGCAGCCAAGATTGGCAGACTAATCAGCCCCAGCATTTT; CDR3 protein: CASSQDWQTNQPQHF; V gene: TRBV4-3; D gene: .; J gene: TRBJ1-5; clone size: .
CDR3 DNA: TGTGCCAGTAGTATAGTGCCCAGGGTTACCGGGGAGCTGTTTTTT; CDR3 protein: CASSIVPRVTGELFF; V gene: TRBV19; D gene: .; J gene: TRBJ2-2; clone size: .
CDR3 DNA: TGTGCCAGCTCACCAAGGACAGGGGAGTCCTACGAGCAGTACTTC; CDR3 protein: CASSPRTGESYEQYF; V gene: TRBV18; D gene: TRBD1; J gene: TRBJ2-7; clone size: .
CDR3 DNA: TGCGCCAGCAGCTTTTTAGGGCAGGGTGAAGATACGCAGTATTTT; CDR3 protein: CASSFLGQGEDTQYF; V gene: TRBV5-1; D gene: .; J gene: TRBJ2-3; clone size: .
CDR3 DNA: TGTGCCAGCAGCGAGAGAAACACCATATATTTT; CDR3 protein: CASSERNTIYF; V gene: TRBV7-2; D gene: .; J gene: TRBJ1-3; clone size: .
CDR3 DNA: TGTGCCAGCTCACAACTGGGACAGGGCCCCGGGGAGACCCAGTACTTC; CDR3 protein: CASSQLGQGPGETQYF; V gene: TRBV18; D gene: TRBD1; J gene: TRBJ2-5; clone size: once
CDR3 DNA: TGTGCCAGCAGTCCATCGACAGGGTTAAATCAGCCCCAGCATTTT; CDR3 protein: CASSPSTGLNQPQHF; V gene: TRBV28; D gene: TRBD1; J gene: TRBJ1-5; clone size: once
CDR3 DNA: TGTGCCTGGAGTAACCCTAGCGGGGGGAACTACGAGCAGTACTTC; CDR3 protein: CAWSNPSGGNYEQYF; V gene: TRBV30; D gene: TRBD2; J gene: TRBJ2-7; clone size: .
CDR3 DNA: TGTGCCAGCGGACAGGGGGACACAGATACGCAGTATTTT; CDR3 protein: CASGQGDTDTQYF; V gene: TRBV28; D gene: TRBD1; J gene: TRBJ2-3; clone size: once
CDR3 DNA: TGTGCCAGCAGCGCCGACCCCGGGATAAACTATGGCTACACCTTC; CDR3 protein: CASSADPGINYGYTF; V gene: TRBV9; D gene: .; J gene: TRBJ1-2; clone size: .
CDR3 DNA: TGTGCCTGGAGTGTAACGGGTATCAGCTCCTACAATGAGCAGTTCTTC; CDR3 protein: CAWSVTGISSYNEQFF; V gene: TRBV30; D gene: .; J gene: TRBJ2-1; clone size: .